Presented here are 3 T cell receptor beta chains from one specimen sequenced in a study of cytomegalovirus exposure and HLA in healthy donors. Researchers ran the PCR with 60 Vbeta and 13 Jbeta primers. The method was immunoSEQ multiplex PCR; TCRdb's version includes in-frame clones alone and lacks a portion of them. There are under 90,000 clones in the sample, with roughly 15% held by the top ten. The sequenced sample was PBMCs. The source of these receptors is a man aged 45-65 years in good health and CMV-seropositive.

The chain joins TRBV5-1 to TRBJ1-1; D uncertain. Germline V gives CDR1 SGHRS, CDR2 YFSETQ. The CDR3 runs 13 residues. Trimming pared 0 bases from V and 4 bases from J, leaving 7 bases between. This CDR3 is CASSLGQVTEAFF. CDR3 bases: TGCGCCAGCAGCTTGGGTCAGGTCACTGAAGCTTTCTTT.

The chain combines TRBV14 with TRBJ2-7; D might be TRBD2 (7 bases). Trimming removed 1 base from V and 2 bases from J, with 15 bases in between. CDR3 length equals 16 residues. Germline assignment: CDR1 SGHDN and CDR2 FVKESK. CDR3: CASSQVFAGATYEQYF. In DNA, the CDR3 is TGTGCCAGCAGCCAAGTCTTTGCGGGGGCTACCTACGAGCAGTACTTC.

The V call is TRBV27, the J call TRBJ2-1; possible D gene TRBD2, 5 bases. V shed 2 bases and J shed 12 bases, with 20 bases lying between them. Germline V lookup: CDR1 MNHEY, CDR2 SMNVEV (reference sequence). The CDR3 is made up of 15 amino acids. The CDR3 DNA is TGTGCCAGCAGTTTAAGAGGACTCCCGAACGAAGGGCAGTTCTTC. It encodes CASSLRGLPNEGQFF.